The 25 T cell receptor beta chains presented below share a single source sample, sequenced in a study of T cells after yellow fever vaccination. TCRdb reanalysed the 5' RACE reads using MiXCR and keeps one entry per CDR3 protein. The table includes 620,000 or so distinct CDR3 sequences, around 12% detected once. Sample: PBMCs, taken on the day of the yellow fever booster vaccination. The receptors originated from a man in his thirties or forties who received the YFV17D yellow fever vaccine.

This clonotype was seen a few times. The V and J genes are TRBV7-9 and TRBJ2-1, with D maybe TRBD1 (6 bases). The CDR3 has 13 residues. Per the germline V gene, CDR1 is SEHNR and CDR2 is FQNEAQ (reference sequence). V was shortened by 6 bases and J by 3 bases, with 9 bases between the two germline ends. The CDR3 region is CASRRDNYNEQFF. Written as DNA, the CDR3 is TGTGCCAGCAGGAGGGACAACTACAATGAGCAGTTCTTC.

The chain couples TRBV4-3 to TRBJ2-5; 11 bases align to TRBD1. Per germline, CDR1 LGHNA and CDR2 YSLEER. Trimming at V came to 4 bases and at J to 5 bases, leaving 3 bases not matched to a gene. The CDR3 covers 14 residues. The CDR3 DNA sequence: TGCGCCAGCAGCCGGACAGGGGGCATGGAGACCCAGTACTTC. This gives the protein CASSRTGGMETQYF.

The rearrangement joins TRBV20-1 to TRBJ2-3, with D unclear. V was clipped by 6 bases and J by 0 bases, with 4 bases between them. Germline values: CDR1 DFQATT, CDR2 SNEGSKA (reference sequence). The length of the CDR3 is 11 residues. The CDR3 loop reads CSARSTDTQYF. The DNA of the CDR3 is TGCAGTGCCCGTAGCACAGATACGCAGTATTTT.

This rearrangement joins TRBV5-1 to TRBJ1-1, with D unresolved. Trimming removed 1 base at V and 7 bases at J, with 8 bases between. The V gene's germline CDR1 is SGHRS and CDR2 YFSETQ. CDR3 length: 12 residues. The CDR3 nucleotides read TGCGCCAGCAGCTTGAAGGGTGTTGAAGCTTTCTTT. Protein: CASSLKGVEAFF.

The J gene is TRBJ1-5, the V gene TRBV5-1; a weak D match, TRBD1 (6 bases). This CDR3 is 19 amino acids long. Germline V CDR1 and CDR2: SGHRS, YFSETQ. V shed 4 bases and J shed 0 bases, with 23 bases lying between them. CDR3 sequence: CASSPALLTGAISNQPQHF. The CDR3 bases are TGCGCCAGCAGCCCCGCCCTACTGACAGGAGCTATTAGCAATCAGCCCCAGCATTTT.

This chain connects TRBV9 to TRBJ2-5; 11 nucleotides agree with TRBD2. The length of the CDR3 is 15 residues. In germline, CDR1 is SGDLS, CDR2 YYNGEE. V shed 2 bases and J 3 bases; nucleotides not matched to a gene: 3. The CDR3 coding sequence is TGTGCCAGCAGCGTCTGGGGACTAGCGGAAGAGACCCAGTACTTC. Translated, it gives CASSVWGLAEETQYF. The full variable domain, its missing parts supplied by reference TRBV9 and TRBJ2-5, is DSGVTQTPKHLITATGQRVTLRCSPRSGDLSVYWYQQSLDQGLQFLIQYYNGEERAKGNILERFSAQQFPDLHSELNLSSLELGDSALYFCASSVWGLAEETQYFGPGTRLLVL.

The V call is TRBV5-1, the J call TRBJ2-3; the D gene is possibly TRBD2 (5 bases). The V and J ends lost 4 bases and 1 base respectively, with 16 bases between them. Germline loops: CDR1 SGHRS, CDR2 YFSETQ. This CDR3 is 16 amino acids long. The CDR3 is CASSPPLERGTDTQYF. CDR3 DNA sequence: TGCGCCAGCAGCCCCCCCCTCGAGAGGGGCACAGATACGCAGTATTTT.

This clonotype was detected a few times. The genes are TRBV6-1 and TRBJ2-1; 14 bases agree with TRBD2. Germline trimming cut 4 bases from V and 9 bases from J; bases unmatched to any gene: 8. CDR1 is MNHNS and CDR2 is SASEGT in the germline V gene. This CDR3 contains 16 residues. The chain's CDR3 is CASSGTSGRRPAEQFF. DNA of the CDR3: TGTGCCAGCAGTGGGACTAGCGGGAGGAGGCCGGCTGAGCAGTTCTTC.

The chain has TRBV7-3 and TRBJ2-3; the D gene is possibly TRBD1 (6 bases). V lost 5 bases and J 2 bases, leaving 11 bases between the germline ends. The CDR3 covers 14 residues. Germline loops: CDR1 SGHTA, CDR2 FQGTGA. The CDR3 region has the DNA TGTGCCAGCAGCCCCGGACAGATCACAGATACGCAGTATTTT. Amino acid sequence: CASSPGQITDTQYF.

The rearrangement uses TRBV11-2 and TRBJ2-7; TRBD1 aligns across 7 bases. Germline-derived CDR1 and CDR2 are SGHAT and FQNNGV. V gave up 8 bases and J gave up 2 bases; unmatched junction bases: 6. This CDR3 has 13 residues. In DNA, the CDR3 is TGTGCCAGCGAAGGGGACAGAGCCTACGAGCAGTACTTC. This sequence encodes CASEGDRAYEQYF.

The V call is TRBV25-1, the J call TRBJ1-4; possibly TRBD1 for D (6 bases). CDR3 length equals 15 residues. Germline CDR1 MGHDK, CDR2 SYGVNS. Trimming took 3 bases from V and 8 from J, leaving 16 bases between them. The CDR3 loop is CASSELDSSREKLFF. In nucleotides, the CDR3 is TGTGCCAGCAGTGAGTTGGACAGTTCAAGGGAAAAACTGTTTTTT.

This clonotype was observed a handful of times. The genes are TRBV6-1 and TRBJ1-5, with 8 bases aligning to TRBD1. Germline assignment: CDR1 MNHNS and CDR2 SASEGT. The CDR3 runs 14 residues. The ends lost 6 bases at V and 4 bases at J; junction bases unmatched: 5. CDR3 in amino acids: CASRRGQANQPQHF. CDR3 coding DNA: TGTGCCAGCAGGAGGGGACAGGCAAATCAGCCCCAGCATTTT.

J is TRBJ2-1 and V is TRBV12-3 or TRBV12-4; tentative D call: TRBD1 (6 bases). This CDR3 contains 12 residues. With 6 bases removed from V and 8 bases from J, the gap between germline ends came to 11 bases. The CDR3 protein is CASRATGYEQFF. The CDR3 coding sequence is TGTGCCAGCAGAGCTACAGGGTATGAGCAGTTCTTC.

This clonotype was observed a few times. The V call is TRBV5-1, the J call TRBJ2-3, with D uncertain. With 2 bases removed from V and 7 bases from J, the gap between germline ends came to 5 bases. Germline loops: CDR1 SGHRS, CDR2 YFSETQ. The CDR3 totals 11 residues. The DNA of the CDR3 is TGCGCCAGCAGCTTAGACTATACGCAGTATTTT. This encodes CASSLDYTQYF.

The chain couples TRBV28 to TRBJ2-2; D is possibly TRBD1 or TRBD2 (5 bases each). The germline V and J ends were trimmed by 10 bases and 6 bases, with 15 bases remaining between them. CDR1 is MDHEN, CDR2 SYDVKM, per germline. This CDR3 has 13 residues. CDR3 nucleotide sequence: TGTGCCATCCTTGGTTTGGGGGCCGGGGAGCTGTTTTTT. Its protein product is CAILGLGAGELFF.

This clonotype was seen only a few times. The chain carries TRBV11-2 and TRBJ2-6; 9 positions agree with TRBD1. CDR3 size: 21 residues. Trimming removed 4 bases from V and 2 bases from J; junction bases left unmatched: 18. Germline CDR1 reads SGHAT; CDR2 reads FQNNGV. The CDR3, as DNA: TGTGCCAGCAGCTGGAGACATGTCTTGGGACAGGGAAAGACTGGGGCCAACGTCCTGACTTTC. Protein: CASSWRHVLGQGKTGANVLTF.

There are a few counts of this clonotype. The chain recombines TRBV20-1 with TRBJ1-6, with a weak D call TRBD1 (5 bases). Germline CDR1 and CDR2: DFQATT and SNEGSKA (reference sequence). Trimming took off 4 bases at V and 5 bases at J, with 9 bases between the two ends. CDR3 length equals 13 residues. CDR3 in DNA: TGCAGTGCTACAGGGTCTGATAATTCACCCCTCCACTTT. It encodes CSATGSDNSPLHF.

The table lists this clonotype with a few counts. This rearrangement joins TRBV11-2 to TRBJ2-5; TRBD1 or TRBD2 may be the D gene (5 bases each). Germline assignment: CDR1 SGHAT and CDR2 FQNNGV. The CDR3 covers 15 residues. With 2 bases removed from V and 4 bases from J, the gap between germline ends came to 14 bases. The DNA of the CDR3 is TGTGCCAGCAGCTTAACGGGGACCGTTGGAGAGACCCAGTACTTC. Protein product: CASSLTGTVGETQYF.

A few counts support this clonotype. This chain uses TRBV12-5 with TRBJ2-3; possibly TRBD2 for D (7 bases). The CDR3 is 15 residues long. Per germline, CDR1 LGHNT and CDR2 FRNRAP. Trimming removed 6 bases at V and 6 bases at J, with 19 bases between. DNA of the CDR3: TGTGCTAGTGGGGGGGGGCTAGCCAGAACCGATACGCAGTATTTT. Its protein product is CASGGGLARTDTQYF.

This clonotype was counted between two and nine times. The chain recombines TRBV20-1 with TRBJ2-7; D unresolved. The V and J ends lost 1 base and 0 bases respectively, with 10 bases between them. This CDR3 contains 14 residues. Germline CDR1 reads DFQATT; CDR2 reads SNEGSKA (reference sequence). CDR3 sequence: CSARVTSDSYEQYF. The CDR3 coding sequence is TGCAGTGCTAGAGTCACTTCCGACTCCTACGAGCAGTACTTC.

This clonotype was observed a handful of times. The chain couples TRBV7-3 to TRBJ2-5; 8 bases match TRBD2. This CDR3 has 15 residues. V was pared by 5 bases and J by 4 bases, with 9 bases of the junction left unmatched. The germline CDR1 and CDR2 sequences are SGHTA and FQGTGA. CDR3 sequence (DNA): TGTGCCAGCAGCCCTAACAGCGGGAGCGGAGAGACCCAGTACTTC. Its protein product is CASSPNSGSGETQYF.

This rearrangement joins TRBV30 to TRBJ1-1; D remains ambiguous. This CDR3 comprises 13 residues. V was trimmed by 4 bases and J by 0 bases, leaving 9 bases between them. Germline assignment: CDR1 GTSNPN and CDR2 SVGIG (reference sequence). CDR3 region: CAWKVGVNTEAFF. Here the CDR3 DNA reads TGTGCCTGGAAAGTCGGCGTGAACACTGAAGCTTTCTTT.

The rearrangement links TRBV5-1 to TRBJ1-1, with 8 positions matching TRBD1. V shed 4 bases, J shed 1 base, and the junction held 9 bases outside the gene matches. Germline values: CDR1 SGHRS, CDR2 YFSETQ. This CDR3 region has 16 residues. In nucleotides, the CDR3 is TGCGCCAGCAGCCCCGACCGACAGGGGTCGAACACTGAAGCTTTCTTT. Translated, it gives CASSPDRQGSNTEAFF.

In this sample, this clonotype turned up a few times. The chain links TRBV20-1 to TRBJ1-5; weak D call: TRBD1 (6 bases). This CDR3 is 14 amino acids long. Trimming removed 1 base at V and 4 bases at J, with 11 bases between. The germline CDR1 and CDR2 sequences are DFQATT and SNEGSKA (reference sequence). This CDR3 is CSARVGGGNQPQHF. DNA for the CDR3: TGCAGTGCTAGAGTAGGGGGTGGGAATCAGCCCCAGCATTTT.

This clonotype was recorded many times. The V and J genes are TRBV4-2 and TRBJ2-1; 8 bases agree with TRBD2. V trimming: 0 bases; J trimming: 8 bases; junction bases outside the gene matches: 6. This CDR3 contains 15 residues. CDR1 and CDR2 (germline): LGHNA, YNFKEQ. CDR3 protein: CASSQDSGSPYEQFF. As DNA, the CDR3 is TGTGCCAGCAGCCAAGACAGCGGGAGCCCCTATGAGCAGTTCTTC.